The 4 T cell receptor beta chains listed next were all sequenced from one sample in a study of control samples from healthy donors and cancer patients. Assay used: immunoSEQ multiplex PCR; TCRdb lists only in-frame clones, some missing. The sample comprises 160,000 or so clones, roughly 95% of which are singletons, and approximately 0.93% rests with the top ten. Sequencing was done on a sample of blood. The receptor source for this set is a woman aged 30 to 39 in good health.

The rearrangement joins TRBV9 to TRBJ2-3; 10 nucleotides agree with TRBD2. The CDR3 length is 16 residues. J gave up 3 bases and V 4 bases, and 8 bases lay outside the gene matches. Germline values: CDR1 SGDLS, CDR2 YYNGEE. CDR3 region: CASSIGLAVGTDTQYF. As DNA, the CDR3 is TGTGCCAGCAGCATTGGACTAGCGGTAGGGACAGATACGCAGTATTTT.

The chain carries TRBV19 and TRBJ1-2; D ambiguous. Germline V lookup: CDR1 LNHDA, CDR2 SQIVND (reference sequence). The CDR3 runs 14 residues. V lost 5 bases to trimming and J lost 4 bases, with 14 bases between them. DNA of the CDR3: TGTGCCAGTAGTCGGCTAGGAAACACCTATGGCTACACCTTC. Protein sequence: CASSRLGNTYGYTF.

The V call is TRBV15, the J call TRBJ1-4; D may be TRBD1 (6 bases). V was shortened by 0 bases and J by 5 bases, with 10 bases between the two germline ends. CDR3 length: 15 residues. The germline CDR1 and CDR2 sequences are LNHNV and YYDKDF (reference sequence). This CDR3 reads CATSRDWGGNEKLFF. The CDR3 DNA sequence: TGTGCCACCAGCAGAGATTGGGGGGGCAATGAAAAACTGTTTTTT.

V gene TRBV19 combines with J gene TRBJ2-5, with D perhaps TRBD2 (5 bases). This CDR3 region has 14 residues. CDR1 LNHDA and CDR2 SQIVND come from the germline V gene (reference sequence). Trimming removed 5 bases at V and 4 bases at J, with 14 bases between. In nucleotides, the CDR3 is TGTGCCAGTAGTGACCTCGGGGTGCGAGAGACCCAGTACTTC. This gives the protein CASSDLGVRETQYF.